These 20 T cell receptor beta chains share one sample of origin, sequenced in a study of blood T cell repertoires in COVID-19. The assay was immunoSEQ multiplex PCR, and TCRdb's table has in-frame clones only and misses some. Of under 250,000 clones listed, about nine tenths were seen once; the top ten hold about 4.8%. Sequencing input: peripheral blood. The receptor source for this set is a woman between 40 and 50 years old with acute or convalescent COVID-19.

CDR3 DNA sequence: TGTGCCAGCAGCTCCTCCCGGCGGGGCACCGGGGAGCTGTTTTTT. Protein: CASSSSRRGTGELFF. The V gene is TRBV7-3, the J gene TRBJ2-2; perhaps TRBD2 as D (6 bases). V lost 4 bases to trimming and J lost 4 bases, with 13 bases between them. The CDR3 extends over 15 amino acids. CDR1 is SGHTA, CDR2 FQGTGA, per germline.

V and J are TRBV19 and TRBJ1-2, with 9 nucleotides matching TRBD1. The CDR3 is 14 residues long. The V gene end was trimmed by 6 bases and the J gene end by 4 bases; junction bases not matched to a gene: 6. Per the germline V gene, CDR1 is LNHDA and CDR2 is SQIVND (reference sequence). CDR3 sequence reads: CASSRDRESYGYTF. The CDR3 DNA sequence: TGTGCCAGTAGCCGGGACAGGGAGTCCTATGGCTACACCTTC.

This clone is a singleton in its sample. The V and J genes are TRBV11-2 and TRBJ1-6; D gene unclear. Germline lookup yields CDR1 SGHAT and CDR2 FQNNGV. V was pared by 0 bases and J by 2 bases, with 5 bases between. This CDR3 spans 15 amino acids. CDR3 amino acids: CASSLDGAYNSPLHF. DNA of the CDR3: TGTGCCAGCAGCTTAGATGGAGCCTATAATTCACCCCTCCACTTT.

The rearrangement joins TRBV5-5 to TRBJ2-1, with D possibly TRBD2 on 5 matching bases. The CDR3 runs 14 residues. V dropped 4 bases and J dropped 9 bases, with 17 bases sitting between them. Germline V gene lookup returns CDR1 SGHKS and CDR2 YYEKEE (reference sequence). CDR3 DNA: TGTGCCAGCAGCCCAATCGGGGATTTAGGTGAGCAGTTCTTC. This sequence encodes CASSPIGDLGEQFF.

V gene TRBV2 combines with J gene TRBJ1-2, with a weak D call TRBD1 (6 bases). Germline values: CDR1 SNHLY, CDR2 FYNNEI. The CDR3 spans 12 residues. V lost 6 bases, J lost 7 bases, and 12 bases lay in between. CDR3: CASRTQGGGYTF. Here the CDR3 DNA reads TGTGCCAGCAGAACACAGGGCGGTGGCTACACCTTC.

The chain couples TRBV11-2 to TRBJ1-4, with a possible D match to TRBD1 (5 bases). CDR3 length equals 16 residues. V was trimmed by 0 bases and J by 0 bases, leaving 8 bases between them. Germline V gene sequence: CDR1 SGHAT, CDR2 FQNNGV. CDR3 nucleotide sequence: TGTGCCAGCAGCTTAGACCCAGGGCCAACTAATGAAAAACTGTTTTTT. Translated: CASSLDPGPTNEKLFF. Together with reference TRBV11-2 and TRBJ1-4, the CDR3 gives the full variable domain: EAGVAQSPRYKIIEKRQSVAFWCNPISGHATLYWYQQILGQGPKLLIQFQNNGVVDDSQLPKDRFSAERLKGVDSTLKIQPAKLEDSAVYLCASSLDPGPTNEKLFFGSGTQLSVL.

This chain links TRBV4-1 with TRBJ2-2; 7 bases are shared with TRBD1. Per the germline V gene, CDR1 is MGHRA and CDR2 is YSYEKL. The length of the CDR3 is 18 residues. V dropped 0 bases and J dropped 4; count of bases not matched to a gene: 11. The CDR3 reads CASSQDPTGAAGTGELFF. CDR3 sequence (DNA): TGCGCCAGCAGCCAAGATCCCACAGGGGCCGCGGGCACCGGGGAGCTGTTTTTT.

Concerning this clone itself: Germline is not matched at one junction end, which may reflect a read error. This chain uses TRBV9 with TRBJ2-1; 10 nucleotides align to TRBD2. In germline, CDR1 is SGDLS, CDR2 YYNGEE. This CDR3 comprises 14 residues. The CDR3 loop reads CARSGSGGVGEQFF. The CDR3 DNA follows: TGTGCCCGCAGCGGAAGCGGGGGGGTGGGTGAGCAGTTCTTC.

The rearrangement joins TRBV5-6 to TRBJ2-1, with 8 bases lining up with TRBD1. V was pared by 6 bases and J by 2 bases, with 10 bases of the junction left unmatched. This CDR3 is built from 16 residues. The V gene's germline CDR1 is SGHDT and CDR2 YYEEEE. DNA for the CDR3: TGTGCCAGCAATAATGGACAGGGCTACACCTACAATGAGCAGTTCTTC. Protein sequence: CASNNGQGYTYNEQFF.

V usage is TRBV5-6 and J usage is TRBJ1-2; 9 nucleotides agree with TRBD1. CDR1 SGHDT and CDR2 YYEEEE come from the germline V gene. V lost 3 bases and J lost 6; bases outside the gene matches: 12. The CDR3 spans 16 residues. The CDR3 DNA follows: TGTGCCAGCAGCTCCCCGGGACAGGGCCTGAACCATGGCTACACCTTC. Protein: CASSSPGQGLNHGYTF.

This clone was recorded a few times. The chain joins TRBV12-5 to TRBJ1-2; D might be TRBD1 (6 bases). This CDR3 is built from 17 residues. The V gene's germline CDR1 is LGHNT and CDR2 FRNRAP. Deletions cut 0 bases from V and 2 bases from J, with 16 bases between. For the CDR3, the DNA is TGTGCTAGTGGTTTGGTACCCGGGACATCAGGGAACTATGGCTACACCTTC. As protein: CASGLVPGTSGNYGYTF.

The chain links TRBV19 to TRBJ2-4; D might be TRBD2 (5 bases). The CDR3 is 15 residues long. Germline values: CDR1 LNHDA, CDR2 SQIVND (reference sequence). Trimming stripped 5 bases from V and 4 bases from J, with 15 bases between. The chain's CDR3 is CASSPSVGGKNIQYF. The CDR3 DNA sequence: TGTGCCAGTAGTCCCTCAGTCGGAGGTAAAAACATTCAGTACTTC.

This rearrangement joins TRBV10-3 to TRBJ1-1, with 8 nucleotides matching TRBD1. The CDR3 contains 19 residues. V gave up 3 bases and J gave up 0 bases; unmatched junction bases: 15. Germline V gene sequence: CDR1 ENHRY, CDR2 SYGVKD. The CDR3 DNA follows: TGTGCCATCAGTGACCCCGGTCCCGACAGGGGAGCCATGAACACTGAAGCTTTCTTT. Protein product: CAISDPGPDRGAMNTEAFF.

V and J are TRBV21-1 and TRBJ1-2; the table's D call, TRBD1, has no DNA check behind it. TRBV21-1 is a documented pseudogene. CDR3 size: 18 residues. Written as DNA, the CDR3 is TGTGCCAGCAGCAAAGGTAGACAGGGGGCAATGATCGGCTATGGCTACACCTTC. Encoded protein: CASSKGRQGAMIGYGYTF.

The chain employs TRBV28 and TRBJ2-7; TRBD2 matches 9 bases. The V segment lost 3 bases and the J segment 6 bases; nucleotides outside the gene matches: 3. Germline V gene sequence: CDR1 MDHEN, CDR2 SYDVKM. This CDR3 comprises 13 residues. This chain's CDR3 is CASSLLRGGEQYV. The DNA for the CDR3 is TGTGCCAGCAGTTTGTTGCGGGGGGGCGAGCAGTACGTC.

The chain uses TRBV30 and TRBJ1-1, with D possibly matching TRBD1 (5 bases). The V and J ends lost 2 bases and 3 bases respectively, with 13 bases between them. Germline V gene data show CDR1 as GTSNPN and CDR2 as SVGIG (reference sequence). CDR3 length equals 14 residues. For the CDR3, the DNA is TGTGCCTGGAGTTCCTCGACGACAGACACTGAAGCTTTCTTT. Its translation: CAWSSSTTDTEAFF.

This clone occurred a few times. The chain has TRBV5-1 and TRBJ1-5; D is perhaps TRBD1 (5 bases). V was trimmed by 0 bases and J by 6 bases, leaving 13 bases between them. The CDR3 consists of 15 residues. Germline lookup yields CDR1 SGHRS and CDR2 YFSETQ. The CDR3 region has the DNA TGCGCCAGCAGCTTGGACGGACATGGAAGTCAGCCCCAGCATTTT. Encoded protein: CASSLDGHGSQPQHF.

The CDR3 DNA reads as TGCGCCAGCAGCTCCAGCGGGGGGTTCACAGATACGCAGTATTTT. Residues: CASSSSGGFTDTQYF. The rearrangement uses TRBV5-1 and TRBJ2-3; 9 positions agree with TRBD2. The CDR3 has 15 residues. CDR1 is SGHRS, CDR2 YFSETQ, per germline. J lost 2 bases, V lost 3 bases, and 4 bases had no gene match.

This clone showed up just once. The V gene is TRBV11-3, the J gene TRBJ2-1, with TRBD2 matching 11 bases. CDR1 and CDR2 from the germline V gene are SGHNT and YENEEA. With V trimmed by 5 bases and J by 3 bases, 6 bases remained unmatched. The CDR3 has 16 residues. The CDR3 sequence is CASSPTSGAIYNEQFF. The CDR3, as DNA: TGTGCCAGCAGCCCGACTAGCGGGGCCATCTACAATGAGCAGTTCTTC.

This clone was found once. The chain employs TRBV3-1 (or the pseudogene TRBV3-2) and TRBJ1-6, with 8 bases identical to TRBD1. The junction had 1 base not matched to a gene; V was cut back by 4 bases and J by 5 bases. The germline V gene has CDR1 LGHDT and CDR2 YNNKEL (reference sequence). This CDR3 comprises 14 residues. The CDR3 region has the DNA TGTGCCAGCAGCCCGGACAGGGATAATTCACCCCTCCACTTT. The encoded protein is CASSPDRDNSPLHF.